Here is one TCR beta chain with its context. What it binds is not known. The sample is drawn from a study of chemoradiotherapy in HPV16-positive cancers. Study-level information: Candidate HPV-specific T-cell clones and common TCR motifs came from functional assays in two HPV16-positive patients. Study-wide findings and caveats: HPV-responsive T-cell expansion during chemoradiotherapy was linked to improved recurrence-free survival in HPV16-positive patients. Functional assays defining HPV-specific T cells used only a couple of HPV16-positive patients.

Repeated repertoire sampling spanned the course of chemoradiotherapy. Some clones are missing from TCRdb's copy, which holds only in-frame ones; the method was immunoSEQ multiplex PCR. The sample holds about 2,400 clones, roughly 85% seen once. The CDR3 spans 17 residues. V was clipped by 5 bases and J by 1 base; unmatched bases: 8. CDR1 is MNHEY, CDR2 SMNVEV, per germline (reference sequence). The material was tumor tissue, obtained from a patient who underwent chemoradiotherapy. This chain uses TRBV27 with TRBJ1-3, with 10 bases lining up with TRBD1. This TCR came from a human donor with HPV-associated anogenital cancer. The CDR3 is CASSRWTGGISGNTIYF. The CDR3 region has the DNA TGTGCCAGCAGTCGTTGGACAGGGGGAATTTCTGGAAACACCATATATTTT.